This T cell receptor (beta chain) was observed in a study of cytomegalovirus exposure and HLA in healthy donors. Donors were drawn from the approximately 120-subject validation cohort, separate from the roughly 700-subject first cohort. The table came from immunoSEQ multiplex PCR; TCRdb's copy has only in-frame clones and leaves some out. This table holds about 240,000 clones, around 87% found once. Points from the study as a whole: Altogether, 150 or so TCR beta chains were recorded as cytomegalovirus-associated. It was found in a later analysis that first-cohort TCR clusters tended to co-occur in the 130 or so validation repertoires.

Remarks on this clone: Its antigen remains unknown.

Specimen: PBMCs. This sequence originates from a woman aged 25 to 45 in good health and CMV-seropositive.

In nucleotides, the CDR3 is TGTGCCAGCAGTTTTGCGGGAGAGGTCGGGGAGCTGTTTTTT. It translates to CASSFAGEVGELFF. This chain links TRBV27 with TRBJ2-2; TRBD2 matches at 7 bases. Germline CDR1 reads MNHEY; CDR2 reads SMNVEV (reference sequence). The CDR3 is 14 amino acids. V dropped 3 bases and J dropped 7; count of bases not matched to a gene: 5.